This T cell receptor (beta chain) was captured by sequencing in a study of CD8 T cells in Susac syndrome. The length of the CDR3 is 12 residues. Germline V gene data show CDR1 as MNHNS and CDR2 as SASEGT. V was trimmed by 5 bases and J by 7 bases, leaving 11 bases between them. General study findings and limits: It was acknowledged by the study that relatively few individuals were included in its TCR sequencing and HLA analysis.

Comments on this clonotype: What it recognizes is unknown.

Sequencing of TCR beta was performed on blood CD8+ and CD4+ T cells. The controls, all healthy donors, were matched for age and sex. RNA amounts of roughly 0.45 to 1 ug underwent reverse transcription with random hexamers. TCR beta CDR3 was amplified by immunoSEQ covering 54 Vbeta and 13 Jbeta. TCRdb reprocessed the immunoSEQ multiplex PCR reads via MiXCR and lists one record per CDR3 protein. Counted here are approximately 150,000 distinct CDR3 sequences, 80% to 95% occurring once; the ten biggest clones make up more than 0.13%. The V gene is TRBV6-1, the J gene TRBJ2-5; D remains unclear. The sample consisted of CD4+ T cells from PBMCs. The clonotype was recovered from a human donor in good health. CDR3 amino acids: CASSKSPGTQYF. CDR3 DNA sequence: TGTGCCAGCAGTAAGAGCCCGGGGACCCAGTACTTC.